The rows below give T cell receptor beta chains drawn from one sample of a study of shared clonotypes between healthy human individuals. Profiling relied on immunoSEQ multiplex PCR, and the TCRdb table lists in-frame clones only, not all of them. Here the sample spans about 2.2 million clones, around 93% being singletons. Specimen: naive CD8+ T cells from PBMCs. The receptors were gathered from a man aged 18 to 35 in good health. Some clones in this sample may be carry-over from other donors' samples. Both conserved end residues are part of each CDR3. The order of the fields is clone size, D gene, J gene, V gene, CDR3 protein, CDR3 DNA. The D gene is left open where the match is weak. Part of the rows lack a size; the others show once, few, many or a class for expanded clones.

>NA|NA|TRBJ2-7|TRBV28
CASSFPGNSYEQYF
TGTGCCAGCAGTTTCCCGGGAAACTCCTACGAGCAGTACTTC
>NA|NA|TRBJ1-2|TRBV4-3
CASSQDNAVGIYTF
TGCGCCAGCAGCCAAGATAACGCGGTGGGGATCTACACCTTC
>NA|NA|TRBJ2-2|TRBV6-1
CASSETPSVRTGELFF
TGTGCCAGCAGTGAGACCCCTTCGGTTCGCACCGGGGAGCTGTTTTTT
>NA|NA|TRBJ2-1|TRBV27
CASTPGTRNNEQFF
TGTGCCAGCACACCCGGGACGAGAAACAATGAGCAGTTCTTC
>NA|TRBD1|TRBJ1-1|TRBV6-1
CASRGDRAGTEAFF
TGTGCCAGCAGAGGGGACAGGGCTGGCACTGAAGCTTTCTTT
>NA|NA|TRBJ1-5|TRBV27
CASSLAWRYNQPQHF
TGTGCCAGCAGTTTAGCGTGGCGGTACAATCAGCCCCAGCATTTT
>NA|NA|TRBJ1-2|TRBV29-1
CSARSGANYGYTF
TGCAGCGCCCGGAGCGGAGCTAACTATGGCTACACCTTC
>NA|NA|TRBJ2-1|TRBV4-3
CASSPRVLYNEQFF
TGCGCCAGCAGCCCAAGAGTCCTGTACAATGAGCAGTTCTTC
>NA|TRBD2|TRBJ2-5|TRBV7-8
CASSLRGSGRETQYF
TGTGCCAGCAGCTTACGCGGGAGTGGAAGGGAGACCCAGTACTTC
>NA|NA|TRBJ1-5|TRBV27
CASSTGTLSNQPQHF
TGTGCCAGCAGCACCGGGACATTGAGCAATCAGCCCCAGCATTTT
>NA|NA|TRBJ2-3|TRBV27
CASSFYGGTDTQYF
TGTGCCAGCAGTTTTTATGGTGGGACAGATACGCAGTATTTT
>NA|NA|TRBJ2-5|TRBV5-4
CASSSRDGKETQYF
TGTGCCAGCAGCTCCCGAGACGGAAAAGAGACCCAGTACTTC
>NA|NA|TRBJ1-5|TRBV16
CASSHPGVRDQRHF
TGTGCCAGCAGCCACCCTGGGGTGAGGGACCAACGCCATTTT
>NA|NA|TRBJ2-1|TRBV5-6
CASSFGSSYNEQFF
TGTGCCAGCAGTTTCGGGAGTTCCTACAATGAGCAGTTCTTC
>once|NA|TRBJ2-6|TRBV2
CASIPAAAGANVLTF
TGTGCCAGCATCCCGGCGGCAGCAGGGGCCAACGTCCTGACTTTC
>NA|NA|TRBJ1-2|TRBV10-2
CASSEEPYGYTF
TGCGCCAGCAGTGAGGAACCCTATGGCTACACCTTC
>NA|NA|TRBJ1-1|TRBV28
CASSFHSEAFF
TGTGCCAGCAGTTTCCATTCTGAAGCTTTCTTT
>NA|NA|TRBJ2-2|TRBV7-3
CASSLYPLTENTGELFF
TGTGCCAGCAGCTTATATCCCCTCACCGAGAACACCGGGGAGCTGTTTTTT
>NA|NA|TRBJ2-5|TRBV28
CASSFDPFDSQETQYF
TGTGCCAGCAGTTTCGATCCTTTCGACAGCCAAGAGACCCAGTACTTC